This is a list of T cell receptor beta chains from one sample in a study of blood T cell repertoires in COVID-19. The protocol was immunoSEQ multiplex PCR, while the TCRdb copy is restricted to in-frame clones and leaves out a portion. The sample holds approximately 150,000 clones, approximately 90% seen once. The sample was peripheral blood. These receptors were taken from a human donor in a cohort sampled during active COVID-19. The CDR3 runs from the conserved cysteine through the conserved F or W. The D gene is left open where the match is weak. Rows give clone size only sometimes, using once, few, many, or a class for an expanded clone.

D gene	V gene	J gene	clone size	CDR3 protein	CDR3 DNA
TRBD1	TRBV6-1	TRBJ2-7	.	CASSDRDRVAEQYF	TGTGCCAGCAGTGACCGGGACAGGGTGGCCGAGCAGTACTTC
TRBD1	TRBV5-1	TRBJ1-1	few	CASSFDRTGGTNTEAFF	TGCGCCAGCAGCTTTGACCGGACAGGGGGCACCAACACTGAAGCTTTCTTT
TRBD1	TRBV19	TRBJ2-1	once	CASTATGVEFF	TGTGCCAGTACTGCGACAGGGGTTGAGTTCTTC
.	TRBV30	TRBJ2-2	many	CAWKRLANTGELFF	TGTGCCTGGAAGAGGCTAGCCAACACCGGGGAGCTGTTTTTT
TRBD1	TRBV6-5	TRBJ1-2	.	CASRYIGTAYGYTF	TGTGCCAGCAGGTATATCGGGACAGCCTATGGCTACACCTTC
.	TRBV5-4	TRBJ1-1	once	CASSSVNTEAFF	TGTGCCAGCAGCTCAGTTAACACTGAAGCTTTCTTT
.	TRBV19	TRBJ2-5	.	CASSTALGAPSQYF	TGTGCCAGTAGCACAGCCCTGGGGGCCCCCTCCCAGTACTTC
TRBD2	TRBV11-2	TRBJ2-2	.	CASSRRGGDATGELFF	TGTGCCAGCAGCCGCCGCGGGGGGGACGCAACCGGGGAGCTGTTTTTT
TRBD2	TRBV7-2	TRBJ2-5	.	CASSQRGGRETQYF	TGTGCCAGCAGCCAGCGGGGGGGCCGAGAGACCCAGTACTTC
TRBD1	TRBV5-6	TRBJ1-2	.	CASSTGTVSYTF	TGTGCCAGCAGCACCGGGACAGTCAGCTACACCTTC
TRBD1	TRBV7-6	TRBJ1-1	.	CASSQDRTTEAFF	TGTGCCAGCAGCCAGGACAGGACCACTGAAGCTTTCTTT
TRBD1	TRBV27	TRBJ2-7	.	CASTWAGQAPGEQYF	TGTGCCAGCACTTGGGCGGGACAGGCCCCTGGCGAGCAGTACTTC
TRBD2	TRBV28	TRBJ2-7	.	CASNVAGGLNEQYF	TGTGCCAGCAATGTAGCGGGGGGATTGAACGAGCAGTACTTC
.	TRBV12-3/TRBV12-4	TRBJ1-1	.	CASSFIPAEAFF	TGTGCCAGCAGTTTCATTCCAGCTGAAGCTTTCTTT
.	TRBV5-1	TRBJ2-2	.	CASNPDGRGHGELFF	TGCGCCAGCAACCCGGACGGGCGGGGGCACGGGGAGCTGTTTTTT
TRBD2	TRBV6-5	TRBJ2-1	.	CASSLAGGLNEQFF	TGTGCCAGCAGTTTAGCGGGGGGACTCAATGAGCAGTTCTTC
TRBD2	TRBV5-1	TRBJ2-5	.	CASSFSSGYKQTQYF	TGCGCCAGCAGCTTTTCTAGCGGATATAAACAGACCCAGTACTTC
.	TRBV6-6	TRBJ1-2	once	CASSYEVIGGYGYTF	TGTGCCAGCAGTTACGAGGTTATCGGTGGATATGGCTACACCTTC
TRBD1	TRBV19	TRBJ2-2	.	CASSIYLTGDGELFF	TGTGCCAGTAGTATATACCTAACAGGGGACGGGGAGCTGTTTTTT
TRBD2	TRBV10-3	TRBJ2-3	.	CAIGLAGYGDTQYF	TGTGCCATCGGACTAGCGGGGTATGGAGATACGCAGTATTTT
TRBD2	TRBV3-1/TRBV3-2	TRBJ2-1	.	CASSRTSGGAYNEQFF	TGTGCCAGCAGCCGCACTAGCGGGGGGGCCTACAATGAGCAGTTCTTC
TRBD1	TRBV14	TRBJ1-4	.	CASALVRDRGRLANEKLFF	TGTGCCAGCGCTCTCGTTCGTGACAGGGGTAGGTTAGCTAATGAAAAACTGTTTTTT
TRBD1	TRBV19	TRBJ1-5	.	CASSNPGQGLWQPQHF	TGTGCCAGTAGTAACCCGGGACAGGGCCTCTGGCAGCCCCAGCATTTT
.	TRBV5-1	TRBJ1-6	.	CASSLAQGAHSPLHF	TGCGCCAGCAGCTTGGCCCAAGGGGCCCATTCACCCCTCCACTTT
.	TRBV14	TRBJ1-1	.	CASSQSWGGTEAFF	TGTGCCAGCAGCCAGTCTTGGGGGGGCACTGAAGCTTTCTTT
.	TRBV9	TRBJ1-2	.	CASSVATSWRDPRGYTF	TGTGCCAGCAGCGTAGCTACTAGTTGGCGGGACCCACGGGGCTACACCTTC
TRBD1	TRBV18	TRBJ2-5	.	CASSPLTGAQETQYF	TGTGCCAGCTCACCCCTTACAGGGGCTCAAGAGACCCAGTACTTC
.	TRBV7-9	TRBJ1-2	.	CASSLDLIVHGYTF	TGTGCCAGCAGCTTAGATCTAATAGTTCATGGCTACACCTTC
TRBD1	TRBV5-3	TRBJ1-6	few	CARSAGTGVSPLHF	TGTGCCAGAAGCGCAGGGACAGGGGTTTCACCCCTCCACTTT
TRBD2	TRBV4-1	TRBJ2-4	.	CASSQRPLAGGRVAKNIQYF	TGCGCCAGCAGCCAACGCCCACTAGCGGGGGGGAGGGTAGCCAAAAACATTCAGTACTTC
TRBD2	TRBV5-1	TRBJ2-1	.	CASSPVPGLAGSSYNEQFF	TGCGCCAGCAGCCCCGTCCCGGGACTAGCGGGGAGCTCCTACAATGAGCAGTTCTTC
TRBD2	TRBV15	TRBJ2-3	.	CATSSKHTSGGEDTQYF	TGTGCCACCAGCAGTAAACATACTAGCGGGGGGGAGGATACGCAGTATTTT
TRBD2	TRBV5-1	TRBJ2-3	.	CASSPQGLAGGTDTQYF	TGCGCCAGCAGCCCACAAGGACTAGCGGGGGGCACAGATACGCAGTATTTT
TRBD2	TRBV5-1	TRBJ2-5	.	CASSLSGFQETQYF	TGCGCCAGCAGCCTTAGCGGGTTCCAAGAGACCCAGTACTTC
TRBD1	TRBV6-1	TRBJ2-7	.	CASSERTGGSDEQYF	TGTGCCAGCAGTGAAAGAACAGGGGGCTCCGACGAGCAGTACTTC
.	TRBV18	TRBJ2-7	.	CASSRQASYEQYF	TGTGCCAGCTCAAGGCAGGCCTCCTACGAGCAGTACTTC
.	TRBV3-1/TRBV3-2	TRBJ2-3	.	CASSQDPRSTDTQYF	TGTGCCAGCAGCCAAGACCCCAGGAGCACAGATACGCAGTATTTT
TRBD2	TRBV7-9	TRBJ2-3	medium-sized	CASSTDGLAGISTDTQYF	TGTGCCAGCAGCACGGACGGACTAGCGGGGATAAGCACAGATACGCAGTATTTT
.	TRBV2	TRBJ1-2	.	CASRPREVLGGYTF	TGTGCCAGCAGACCACGGGAGGTCCTTGGCGGCTACACCTTC
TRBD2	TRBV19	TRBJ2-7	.	CASSLGAGDEQYF	TGTGCCAGTAGCCTAGGGGCGGGGGACGAGCAGTACTTC
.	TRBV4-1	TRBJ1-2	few	CASSQSTEGYGYTF	TGCGCCAGCAGCCAATCTACAGAGGGCTATGGCTACACCTTC
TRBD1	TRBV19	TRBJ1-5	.	CATHQTGGDQPQHF	TGTGCCACCCACCAGACAGGGGGAGATCAGCCCCAGCATTTT
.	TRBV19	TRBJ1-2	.	CASSWRGTYGYTF	TGTGCCAGTAGTTGGCGGGGGACCTATGGCTACACCTTC
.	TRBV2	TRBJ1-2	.	CASSEADGYTF	TGTGCCAGCAGTGAGGCAGATGGCTACACCTTC
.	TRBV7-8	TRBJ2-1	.	CASSLAAAYNEQFF	TGTGCCAGCAGCTTAGCGGCGGCCTACAATGAGCAGTTCTTC
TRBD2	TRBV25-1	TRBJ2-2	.	CASSDPGTTNTGELFF	TGTGCCAGCAGTGACCCGGGGACTACGAACACCGGGGAGCTGTTTTTT
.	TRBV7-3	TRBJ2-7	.	CASSPKGGGGSYEQYF	TGTGCCAGCAGCCCCAAAGGAGGAGGAGGTTCCTACGAGCAGTACTTC
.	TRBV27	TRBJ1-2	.	CASSLRQDNYGYTF	TGTGCCAGCAGTTTACGACAGGATAACTATGGCTACACCTTC
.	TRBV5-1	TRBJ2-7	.	CASSEREGAYEQYF	TGCGCCAGCAGCGAAAGGGAGGGGGCCTACGAGCAGTACTTC
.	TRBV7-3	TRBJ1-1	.	CASSLSGNLNTEAFF	TGTGCCAGCAGCTTATCAGGAAATTTGAACACTGAAGCTTTCTTT
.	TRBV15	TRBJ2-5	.	CATSRGLAETQYF	TGTGCCACCAGCAGGGGACTGGCTGAGACCCAGTACTTC